This T cell receptor (beta chain) comes out of a study of blood T cell repertoires in COVID-19. Using immunoSEQ multiplex PCR, the repertoire was profiled, and TCRdb retains in-frame clones only, with some absent. Among 100,000 to 150,000 clones listed, around 81% were seen once. Germline CDR1 is SGHAT and CDR2 is FQNNGV. CDR3 length equals 16 residues. Deletions cut 5 bases from V and 6 bases from J, with 20 bases between. The specimen was peripheral blood. The receptor comes from a man between 70 and 80 years old with acute or convalescent COVID-19. V gene TRBV11-2 combines with J gene TRBJ2-1; possible D gene TRBD2, 6 bases. CDR3 loop: CASSRGRDSGPNEQFF. CDR3 bases: TGTGCCAGCAGCCGGGGACGGGACTCCGGCCCCAATGAGCAGTTCTTC.